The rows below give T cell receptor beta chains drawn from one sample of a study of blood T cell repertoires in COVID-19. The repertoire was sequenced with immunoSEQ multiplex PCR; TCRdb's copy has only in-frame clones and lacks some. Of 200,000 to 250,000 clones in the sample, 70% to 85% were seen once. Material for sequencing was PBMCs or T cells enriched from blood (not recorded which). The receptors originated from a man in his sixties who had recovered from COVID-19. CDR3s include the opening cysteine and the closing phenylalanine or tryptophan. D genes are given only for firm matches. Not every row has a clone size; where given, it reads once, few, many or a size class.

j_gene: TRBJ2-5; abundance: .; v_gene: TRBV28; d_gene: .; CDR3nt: TGTGCCAGCAGGCCGGGGCAAGAGACCCAGTACTTC; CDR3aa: CASRPGQETQYF
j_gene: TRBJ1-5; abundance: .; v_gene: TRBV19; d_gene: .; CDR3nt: TGTGCCAGTAGTAATCGAGGGTCCGACAGCAATCAGCCCCAGCATTTT; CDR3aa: CASSNRGSDSNQPQHF
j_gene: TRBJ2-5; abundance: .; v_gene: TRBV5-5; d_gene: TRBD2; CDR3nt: TGTGCCAGCAGCCGCGGGACTAGCGGGGCAAAAGAGACCCAGTACTTC; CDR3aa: CASSRGTSGAKETQYF
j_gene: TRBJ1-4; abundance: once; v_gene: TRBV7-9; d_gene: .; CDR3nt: TGTGCCAGCAGCTTAGTTCCTGACTCAACTAATGAAAAACTGTTTTTT; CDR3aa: CASSLVPDSTNEKLFF
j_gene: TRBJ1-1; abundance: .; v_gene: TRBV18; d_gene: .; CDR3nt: TGTGCCAGCTCACCAGACCGGGTAACTGAAGCTTTCTTT; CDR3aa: CASSPDRVTEAFF
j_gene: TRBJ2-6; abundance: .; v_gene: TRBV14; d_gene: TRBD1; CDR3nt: TGTGCCAGCAGCCAAGGACAGGGGGTGTATGGGGCCAACGTCCTGACTTTC; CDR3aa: CASSQGQGVYGANVLTF
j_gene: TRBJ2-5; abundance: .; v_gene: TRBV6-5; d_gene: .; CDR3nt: TGTGCCAGCACCAGACAGTGGCAAGAGACCCAGTACTTC; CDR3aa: CASTRQWQETQYF
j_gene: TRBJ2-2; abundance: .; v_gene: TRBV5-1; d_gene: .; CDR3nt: TGCGCCAGCATCCCGACAGCGAACACCGGGGAGCTGTTTTTT; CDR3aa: CASIPTANTGELFF
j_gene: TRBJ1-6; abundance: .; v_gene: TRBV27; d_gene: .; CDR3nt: TGTGCCAGCAGTTTAGGTCAGATCTATAATTCACCCCTCCACTTT; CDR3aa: CASSLGQIYNSPLHF
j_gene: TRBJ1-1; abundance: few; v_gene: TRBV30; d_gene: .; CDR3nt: TGTGCCTGGAGTCTCCCGCGGTTGAACACTGAAGCTTTCTTT; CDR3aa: CAWSLPRLNTEAFF
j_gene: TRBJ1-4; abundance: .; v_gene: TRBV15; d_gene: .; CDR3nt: TGTGCCACCAGCAGAGTAATGGGGCTGGGAGAAAAACTGTTTTTT; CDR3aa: CATSRVMGLGEKLFF
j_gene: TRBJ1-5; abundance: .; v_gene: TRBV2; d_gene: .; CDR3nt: TGTGCCAGCAGTGGGCCCGGGGGTAATCAGCCCCAGCATTTT; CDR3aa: CASSGPGGNQPQHF
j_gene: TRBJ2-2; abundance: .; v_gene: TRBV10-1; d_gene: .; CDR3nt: TGCGCCAGCAGTTTCTCGGGAGTTACAGGTGTCAACACCGGGGAGCTGTTTTTT; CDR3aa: CASSFSGVTGVNTGELFF
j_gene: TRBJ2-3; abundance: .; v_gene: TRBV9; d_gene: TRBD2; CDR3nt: TGTGCCAGCAGCGTAGGGCTAGCGGGGGGAACAGATACGCAGTATTTT; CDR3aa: CASSVGLAGGTDTQYF
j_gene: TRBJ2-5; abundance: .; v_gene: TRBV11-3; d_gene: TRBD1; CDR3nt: TGTGCCAGCAGCGGCGGACAGGCAAAAGAGACCCAGTACTTC; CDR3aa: CASSGGQAKETQYF
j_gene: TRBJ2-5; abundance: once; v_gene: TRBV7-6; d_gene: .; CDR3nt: TGTGCCAGCAGCTTAGTTTCCCGGGGGTTCCAAGAGACCCAGTACTTC; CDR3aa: CASSLVSRGFQETQYF
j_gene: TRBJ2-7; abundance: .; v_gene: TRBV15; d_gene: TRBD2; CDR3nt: TGTGCCACCAGCAGAGATGTGCTAGCGGGGGGCAGAACCTACGAGCAGTACTTC; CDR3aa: CATSRDVLAGGRTYEQYF
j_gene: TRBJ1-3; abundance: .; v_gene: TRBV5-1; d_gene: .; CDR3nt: TGCGCCAGCAGCCCCGGGGGGGTAGGAAACACCATATATTTT; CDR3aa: CASSPGGVGNTIYF
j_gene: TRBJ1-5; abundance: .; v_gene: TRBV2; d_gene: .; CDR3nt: TGTGCCAGCAGCACAGGTGGCAATCAGCCCCAGCATTTT; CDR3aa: CASSTGGNQPQHF
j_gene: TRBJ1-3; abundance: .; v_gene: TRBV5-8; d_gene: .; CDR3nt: TGTGCCAGCAGCTTGGCCCCGGGGTTCTCCTCTGGAAACACCATATATTTT; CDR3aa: CASSLAPGFSSGNTIYF
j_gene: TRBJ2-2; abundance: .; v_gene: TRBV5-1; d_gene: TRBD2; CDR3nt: TGCGCCAGCAGCCTGGGACTAGCGGGGGCCGCCGACGGGGAGCTGTTTTTT; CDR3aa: CASSLGLAGAADGELFF
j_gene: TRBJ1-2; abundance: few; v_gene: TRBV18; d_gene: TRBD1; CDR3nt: TGTGCCAGCTCACCGGGGACAGGGGAAGGCTACACCTTC; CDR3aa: CASSPGTGEGYTF
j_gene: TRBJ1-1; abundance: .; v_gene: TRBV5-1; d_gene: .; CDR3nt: TGCGCCAGCAGCTCCGGGACAAGGAACACTGAAGCTTTCTTT; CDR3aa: CASSSGTRNTEAFF
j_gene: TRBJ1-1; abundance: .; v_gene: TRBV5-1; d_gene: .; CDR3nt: TGCGCCAGCAGCTTGGGTTGGGGGCCCACTGAAGCTTTCTTT; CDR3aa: CASSLGWGPTEAFF
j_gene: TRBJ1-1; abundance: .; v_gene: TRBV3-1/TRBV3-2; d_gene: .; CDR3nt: TGTGCCAGCAGCCAAGGACAGACACTGAACACTGAAGCTTTCTTT; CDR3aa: CASSQGQTLNTEAFF
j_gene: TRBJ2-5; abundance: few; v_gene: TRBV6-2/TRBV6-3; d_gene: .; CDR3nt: TGTGCCAGCAGTCCCCAGGGCCAAGGCCAAGAGACCCAGTACTTC; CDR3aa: CASSPQGQGQETQYF
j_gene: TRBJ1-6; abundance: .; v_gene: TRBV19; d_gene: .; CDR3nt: TGTGCCAGTAGTATTGGGCAGGGAGGGATTTCACCCCTCCACTTT; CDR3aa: CASSIGQGGISPLHF
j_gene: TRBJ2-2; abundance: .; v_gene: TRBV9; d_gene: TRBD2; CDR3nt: TGTGCCAGCAGCGTAGCGAGGACTAGCGGGGGGGCCGGGGAGCTGTTTTTT; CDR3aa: CASSVARTSGGAGELFF
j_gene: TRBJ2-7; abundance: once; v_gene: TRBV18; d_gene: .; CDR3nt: TGTGCCAGCTCACCACGGGCGGCTAGCACCTACGAGCAGTACTTC; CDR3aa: CASSPRAASTYEQYF
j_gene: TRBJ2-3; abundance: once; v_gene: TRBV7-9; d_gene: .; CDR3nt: TGTGCCAGCAGCGCCCGGGACACTACGCAGTATTTT; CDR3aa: CASSARDTTQYF
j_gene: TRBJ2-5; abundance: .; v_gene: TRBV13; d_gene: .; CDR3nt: TGTGCCAGCAGCTTAGTCGCAGGGGGGTTACAAGAGACCCAGTACTTC; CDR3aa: CASSLVAGGLQETQYF
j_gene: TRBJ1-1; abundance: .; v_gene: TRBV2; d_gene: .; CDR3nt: TGTGCCAGCAGGGAACGAGGGGGGGCACCCCGGGCTGAAGCTTTCTTT; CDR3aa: CASRERGGAPRAEAFF
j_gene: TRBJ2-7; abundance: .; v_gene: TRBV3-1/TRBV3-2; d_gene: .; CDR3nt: TGTGCCAGCAGCCAAGAAGGGGCAGTCTACGAGCAGTACTTC; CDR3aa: CASSQEGAVYEQYF
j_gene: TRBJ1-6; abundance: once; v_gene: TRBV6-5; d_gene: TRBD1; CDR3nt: TGTGCCAGCCGGGACAGGCATAATTCACCCCTCCACTTT; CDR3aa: CASRDRHNSPLHF
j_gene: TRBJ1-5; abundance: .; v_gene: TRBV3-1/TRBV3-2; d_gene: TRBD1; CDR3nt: TGTGCCAGCAGCCAAACAGGGGTGGGTGGCAATCAGCCCCAGCATTTT; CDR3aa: CASSQTGVGGNQPQHF
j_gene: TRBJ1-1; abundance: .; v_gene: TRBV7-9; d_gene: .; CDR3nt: TGTGCCAGCAGCCGAACCGGGGGGAGCACTGAAGCTTTCTTT; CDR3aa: CASSRTGGSTEAFF
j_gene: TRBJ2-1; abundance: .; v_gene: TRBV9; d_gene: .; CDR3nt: TGTGCCAGCAGCGTTACACAGAGCTCCTACAATGAGCAGTTCTTC; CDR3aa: CASSVTQSSYNEQFF
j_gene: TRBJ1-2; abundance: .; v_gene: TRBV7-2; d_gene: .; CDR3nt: TGTGCCAGCAGCTTATTCCCGACAGCTAACTATGGCTACACCTTC; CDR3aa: CASSLFPTANYGYTF
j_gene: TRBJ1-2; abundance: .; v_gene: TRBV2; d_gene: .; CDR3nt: TGTGCCAGCACACCAGAAGGGGGTGGAGGCTACACCTTC; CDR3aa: CASTPEGGGGYTF
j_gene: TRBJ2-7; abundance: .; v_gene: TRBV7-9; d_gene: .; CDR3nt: TGTGCCAGCAGCTTACCCGGACAGTCCTACGAGCAGTACTTC; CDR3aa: CASSLPGQSYEQYF
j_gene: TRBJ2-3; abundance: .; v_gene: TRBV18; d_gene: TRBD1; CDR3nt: TGTGCCAGCTCATCCGAAAGGGGGCCCACAGATACGCAGTATTTT; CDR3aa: CASSSERGPTDTQYF
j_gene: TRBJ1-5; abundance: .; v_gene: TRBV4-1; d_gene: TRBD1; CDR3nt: TGCGCCAGCAGCAAAGGGGGCGACAGACACAATCAGCCCCAGCATTTT; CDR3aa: CASSKGGDRHNQPQHF
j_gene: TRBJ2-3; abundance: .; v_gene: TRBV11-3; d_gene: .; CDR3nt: TGTGCCAGCTTTGGGGACACAGGGTCTGGCACAGATACGCAGTATTTT; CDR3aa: CASFGDTGSGTDTQYF